This TCR beta chain was profiled in a study of T cells after yellow fever vaccination. Study-level information: Libraries from low-cell-number fractions were prepared with the SMART-Seq v4 Ultra Low Input RNA kit.

V was cut by 5 bases and J by 5 bases, with 12 bases left in between. Germline-derived CDR1 and CDR2 are MNHEY and SVGAGI. The CDR3 loop spans 13 amino acids. Conversion of TCR transcripts into cDNA relied on 5'RACE template switching, which added a universal primer site and UMIs. MiXCR, applied by TCRdb to the 5' RACE reads, yields one record per CDR3 protein. The data contain about 340,000 distinct CDR3 sequences, around 3.9% of them singletons. This clonotype was sampled from a young man who received the YFV17D yellow fever vaccine. The chain links TRBV6-5 to TRBJ1-1; the D gene is possibly TRBD1 (5 bases). Material: PBMCs, obtained 5 days after the yellow fever booster vaccination. CDR3 sequence (DNA): TGTGCCAGCAGTCGACAGATGGAAACTGAAGCTTTCTTT. It codes for CASSRQMETEAFF.